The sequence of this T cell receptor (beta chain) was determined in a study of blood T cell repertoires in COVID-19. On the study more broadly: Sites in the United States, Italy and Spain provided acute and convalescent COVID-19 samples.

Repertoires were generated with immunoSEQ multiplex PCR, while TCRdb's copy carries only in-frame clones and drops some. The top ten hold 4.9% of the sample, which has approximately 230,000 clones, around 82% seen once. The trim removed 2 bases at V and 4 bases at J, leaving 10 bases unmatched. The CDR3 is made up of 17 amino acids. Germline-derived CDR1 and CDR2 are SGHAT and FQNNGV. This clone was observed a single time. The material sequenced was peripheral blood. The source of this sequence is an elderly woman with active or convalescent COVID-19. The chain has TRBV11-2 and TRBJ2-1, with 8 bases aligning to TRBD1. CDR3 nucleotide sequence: TGTGCCAGCAGCTTACGATCCCAGACAGGGGAGTACAATGAGCAGTTCTTC. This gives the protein CASSLRSQTGEYNEQFF. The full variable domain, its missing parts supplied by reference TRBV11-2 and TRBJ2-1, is EAGVAQSPRYKIIEKRQSVAFWCNPISGHATLYWYQQILGQGPKLLIQFQNNGVVDDSQLPKDRFSAERLKGVDSTLKIQPAKLEDSAVYLCASSLRSQTGEYNEQFFGPGTRLTVL.